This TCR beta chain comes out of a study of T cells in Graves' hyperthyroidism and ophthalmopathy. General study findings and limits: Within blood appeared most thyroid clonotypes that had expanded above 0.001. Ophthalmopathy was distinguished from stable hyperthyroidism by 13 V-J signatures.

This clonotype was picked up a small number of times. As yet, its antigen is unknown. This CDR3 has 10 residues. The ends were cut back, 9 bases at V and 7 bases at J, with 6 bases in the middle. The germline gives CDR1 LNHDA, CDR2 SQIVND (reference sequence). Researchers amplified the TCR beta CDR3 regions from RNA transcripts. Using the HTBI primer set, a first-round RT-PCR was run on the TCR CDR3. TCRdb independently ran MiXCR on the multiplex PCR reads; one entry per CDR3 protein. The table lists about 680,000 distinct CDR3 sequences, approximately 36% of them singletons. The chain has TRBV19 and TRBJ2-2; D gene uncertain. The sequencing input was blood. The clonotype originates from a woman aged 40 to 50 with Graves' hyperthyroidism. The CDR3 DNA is TGTGCCAGCGGATTCGGGGAGCTGTTTTTT. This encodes CASGFGELFF.